What follows are 22 T cell receptor beta chains derived from one specimen sequenced in a study of blood T cell repertoires in COVID-19. Measured with immunoSEQ multiplex PCR; TCRdb has only the in-frame clones, and not every one. This repertoire shows 45,000 to 60,000 clones, around 82% found once; its top ten account for around 10%. Sequencing was performed on peripheral blood. Receptors were obtained from a man older than 75 with COVID-19, enrolled during active disease.

This clone was recorded once. The gene calls are TRBV7-9 and TRBJ1-6, with a possible D match to TRBD1 (6 bases). The CDR3 is 15 amino acids. The V gene's germline CDR1 is SEHNR and CDR2 FQNEAQ (reference sequence). V was trimmed by 7 bases and J by 6 bases, leaving 16 bases between them. The CDR3 is CASTRSGGGNSPLHF. In DNA form, the CDR3 reads TGTGCCAGCACTCGGTCGGGGGGCGGTAATTCACCCCTCCACTTT.

This rearrangement joins TRBV7-9 to TRBJ1-1; TRBD1 matches at 12 bases. V shed 6 bases, J shed 8 bases, and the junction held 7 bases outside the gene matches. Germline V CDR1 and CDR2: SEHNR, FQNEAQ (reference sequence). The CDR3 contains 14 residues. The CDR3 nucleotides are TGTGCCAGCAGGCCGGGACAGGGGGCCCCGGAAGCTTTCTTT. Translating gives CASRPGQGAPEAFF.

This clone was seen a handful of times. The chain combines TRBV5-6 with TRBJ1-1; 10 positions match TRBD1. The germline CDR1 and CDR2 sequences are SGHDT and YYEEEE. The V gene end was trimmed by 0 bases and the J gene end by 5 bases; junction bases not matched to a gene: 10. The CDR3 covers 17 residues. The CDR3 loop reads CASSLVGQGLVGTEAFF. DNA for the CDR3: TGTGCCAGCAGCTTGGTGGGACAGGGGCTCGTAGGGACTGAAGCTTTCTTT.

This rearrangement joins TRBV19 to TRBJ1-1; D might be TRBD1 (5 bases). In germline, CDR1 is LNHDA, CDR2 SQIVND (reference sequence). The CDR3 length is 12 residues. V was clipped by 7 bases and J by 1 base, with 7 bases between them. In nucleotides, the CDR3 is TGTGCCAGTAATGACAGGAACACTGAAGCTTTCTTT. It yields the protein CASNDRNTEAFF.

The rearrangement links TRBV19 to TRBJ1-2; D gene unclear. Germline CDR1 and CDR2: LNHDA and SQIVND (reference sequence). The V and J ends lost 1 base and 2 bases respectively, with 14 bases between them. CDR3 length equals 16 residues. CDR3 protein: CASSIVLRAANYGYTF. The CDR3 bases are TGTGCCAGTAGTATAGTCCTGCGCGCGGCCAACTATGGCTACACCTTC.

In this sample, this clone turned up a few times. The V gene is TRBV2, the J gene TRBJ2-4; a weak D match, TRBD2 (6 bases). V lost 2 bases to trimming and J lost 4 bases, with 18 bases between them. This CDR3 contains 17 residues. CDR1 SNHLY and CDR2 FYNNEI come from the germline V gene. The CDR3 protein is CASSEIGGVGLKNIQYF. The CDR3 coding sequence is TGTGCCAGCAGTGAAATAGGAGGGGTAGGTCTGAAAAACATTCAGTACTTC.

V and J are TRBV19 and TRBJ1-1; D gene uncertain. Germline V lookup: CDR1 LNHDA, CDR2 SQIVND (reference sequence). The CDR3 has 12 residues. Between the trimmed V and J ends, which lost 3 bases and 7 bases, there was a span of 9 bases. The CDR3, as DNA: TGTGCCAGTAGTATGCGAGGCGGTGAAGCTTTCTTT. It yields the protein CASSMRGGEAFF.

The chain employs TRBV5-4 and TRBJ1-2; D perhaps matches TRBD1 (6 bases). The CDR3 sequence is 16 residues long. Germline assignment: CDR1 SGHNT and CDR2 YYREEE (reference sequence). Trimming stripped 0 bases from V and 8 bases from J, with 20 bases between. The CDR3 loop is CASSLAMGGGARGYTF. CDR3 DNA sequence: TGTGCCAGCAGCTTGGCCATGGGAGGGGGGGCGCGAGGCTACACCTTC.

The chain uses TRBV6-1 and TRBJ1-2; no reliable D call. The CDR3 length is 15 residues. The V end was cut by 3 bases, the J end by 1 base, with 12 bases between. The germline V gene encodes CDR1 MNHNS and CDR2 SASEGT. The CDR3 is CASSEHTAFNYGYTF. The CDR3 bases are TGTGCCAGCAGTGAGCACACAGCTTTTAACTATGGCTACACCTTC.

The rearrangement links TRBV7-3 to TRBJ2-3, with a weak D call TRBD2 (6 bases). V shed 2 bases and J shed 2 bases, with 11 bases lying between them. The CDR3 runs 15 residues. CDR1 SGHTA and CDR2 FQGTGA come from the germline V gene. The CDR3 sequence: CASSLAGTPTDTQYF. The CDR3 nucleotides read TGTGCCAGCAGCTTAGCCGGGACTCCCACAGATACGCAGTATTTT.

The V call is TRBV28, the J call TRBJ1-1, with 9 nucleotides matching TRBD1. CDR1 and CDR2 from the germline V gene are MDHEN and SYDVKM. V gave up 3 bases and J gave up 0 bases; unmatched junction bases: 14. The CDR3 is 19 residues long. CDR3 amino acids: CASSLRGQGLYEMNTEAFF. The CDR3 bases are TGTGCCAGCAGTTTGCGAGGACAGGGGTTGTACGAGATGAACACTGAAGCTTTCTTT.

The CDR3 reads CASRGQGGLYEQYF. CDR3 nucleotides: TGTGCCAGCAGGGGACAGGGAGGGTTGTACGAGCAGTACTTC. This chain links TRBV28 with TRBJ2-7, with 9 bases matching TRBD1. Germline V gives CDR1 MDHEN, CDR2 SYDVKM. The CDR3 contains 14 residues. Trimming at V came to 6 bases and at J to 4 bases, leaving 7 bases not matched to a gene. The full variable domain, rest sourced from reference TRBV28 and TRBJ2-7, is DVKVTQSSRYLVKRTGEKVFLECVQDMDHENMFWYRQDPGLGLRLIYFSYDVKMKEKGDIPEGYSVSREKKERFSLILESASTNQTSMYLCASRGQGGLYEQYFGPGTRLTVT.

This rearrangement joins TRBV5-6 to TRBJ2-1; D perhaps matches TRBD1 (6 bases). This CDR3 contains 12 residues. The V and J ends lost 3 bases and 14 bases respectively, with 15 bases between them. Germline loops: CDR1 SGHDT, CDR2 YYEEEE. The CDR3, as DNA: TGTGCCAGCAGCTCAGGGACACTCCGGGAGTTCTTC. It codes for CASSSGTLREFF.

The chain has TRBV27 and TRBJ1-2, with a weak D call TRBD1 (5 bases). V lost 5 bases and J 8 bases, leaving 18 bases between the germline ends. The CDR3 runs 14 residues. In germline, CDR1 is MNHEY, CDR2 SMNVEV (reference sequence). The CDR3 DNA is TGTGCCAGCAGTCTAACAACAGGTGAAGGAGGCTACACCTTC. It is translated as CASSLTTGEGGYTF.

The genes are TRBV28 and TRBJ1-1; TRBD1 aligns across 9 bases. Germline loops: CDR1 MDHEN, CDR2 SYDVKM. The V gene end was trimmed by 7 bases and the J gene end by 1 base; junction bases not matched to a gene: 4. The CDR3 is 14 amino acids. In nucleotides, the CDR3 is TGTGCCAGCACCTTGACAGGGGGGAACACTGAAGCTTTCTTT. Its translation: CASTLTGGNTEAFF.

V is TRBV18 and J is TRBJ2-1, with a possible D match to TRBD2 (6 bases). The germline V gene has CDR1 KGHSH and CDR2 LQKENI. V was shortened by 2 bases and J by 6 bases, with 17 bases between the two germline ends. This CDR3 has 16 amino acids. CDR3 coding DNA: TGTGCCAGCTCACCAGGGACTGTGGTTGCAAGCAATGAGCAGTTCTTC. Amino acids: CASSPGTVVASNEQFF.

The chain is built from TRBV19 and TRBJ1-1; D is uncertain. Trimming took 5 bases from V and 1 from J, leaving 8 bases between them. Germline V gives CDR1 LNHDA, CDR2 SQIVND (reference sequence). The CDR3 is 13 residues long. The CDR3 reads CASSQTGNTEAFF. The CDR3 DNA follows: TGTGCCAGTAGTCAAACCGGGAACACTGAAGCTTTCTTT.

This clone was seen a handful of times. CDR3 sequence: CATSEGTGGNQPQHF. In nucleotides, the CDR3 is TGTGCCACCAGTGAGGGGACAGGGGGCAATCAGCCCCAGCATTTT. The gene calls are TRBV24-1 and TRBJ1-5; 10 bases line up with TRBD1. Germline V gives CDR1 KGHDR, CDR2 SFDVKD. The CDR3 sequence is 15 residues long. Trimming took 4 bases from V and 2 from J; bases not matched to a gene: 1.

The chain has TRBV23-1 and TRBJ1-5; D perhaps matches TRBD1 (6 bases). TRBV23-1 is given ORF status, its function remaining uncertain. Trimming took off 11 bases at V and 7 bases at J, with 18 bases between the two ends. The CDR3 length is 13 residues. The CDR3 spells CARKTGKNQPQHF. The CDR3 DNA reads as TGCGCCCGCAAAACAGGGAAAAACCAGCCCCAGCATTTT.

The chain combines TRBV6-5 with TRBJ1-1; tentative D call: TRBD1 (5 bases). The germline gives CDR1 MNHEY, CDR2 SVGAGI. V was cut by 7 bases and J by 3 bases, with 12 bases left in between. The CDR3 contains 13 residues. For the CDR3, the DNA is TGTGCCAGCATTCAGACAGTAGACACTGAAGCTTTCTTT. Its protein is CASIQTVDTEAFF.

The rearrangement uses TRBV5-6 and TRBJ1-2; 8 nucleotides match TRBD1. Germline V gives CDR1 SGHDT, CDR2 YYEEEE. The CDR3 has 15 amino acids. Trimming at V came to 1 base and at J to 5 bases, leaving 7 bases not matched to a gene. Here the CDR3 DNA reads TGTGCCAGCAGCTTGTCAGGGGGCGCAGGATATGGCTACACCTTC. Its translation: CASSLSGGAGYGYTF.

This chain uses TRBV19 with TRBJ1-4; D possibly corresponds to TRBD1 (6 bases). Germline CDR1 reads LNHDA; CDR2 reads SQIVND (reference sequence). Trimming left V 1 base short and J 4 bases short, with 13 bases between. The CDR3 is made up of 16 amino acids. This CDR3 is CASSIGTGFGNEKLFF. The CDR3 region has the DNA TGTGCCAGTAGTATAGGCACAGGGTTTGGTAATGAAAAACTGTTTTTT.